These T cell receptor beta chains were read from a single sample in a study of T-cell memory formation after mild COVID-19. TCRdb re-called the 5' RACE reads through MiXCR, storing one row per CDR3 protein. The sample includes hundreds of thousands of distinct CDR3 sequences, around 15% of them seen just once. The sample consisted of PBMCs or a T cell subset sorted from them (not recorded which). All receptors derive from an adult woman who had mild COVID-19 (a few samples of this study predate the infection). Cell type and time point are not known. Both conserved end residues are part of each CDR3. Fields, in order: V gene, D gene, J gene, clone size, CDR3 DNA, CDR3 protein. D genes are given only for firm matches. Clone size is shown for a subset of rows, as once, few, many or a class of expanded clone.

V: TRBV2; D: TRBD1; J: TRBJ1-4; size: few; DNA: TGTGCCAGCAGTGGACAGGGGAAGGGGGAAAAACTGTTTTTT; CDR3: CASSGQGKGEKLFF
V: TRBV29-1; D: NA; J: TRBJ2-1; size: NA; DNA: TGCAGCTCCGGTAGTACCTACAATGAGCAGTTCTTC; CDR3: CSSGSTYNEQFF
V: TRBV27; D: TRBD2; J: TRBJ2-5; size: NA; DNA: TGTGCCAGCAGTGGACTAGCGGGTTACCAAGAGACCCAGTACTTC; CDR3: CASSGLAGYQETQYF
V: TRBV11-2; D: NA; J: TRBJ2-5; size: many; DNA: TGTGCCAGCAGCTTAGCGGCCTGGATTAGTAGTAGCCAGTACTTC; CDR3: CASSLAAWISSSQYF
V: TRBV30; D: NA; J: TRBJ2-7; size: NA; DNA: TGTGCCGCGGAGGGGGGAGGAGGATACGAGCAGTACTTC; CDR3: CAAEGGGGYEQYF
V: TRBV18; D: NA; J: TRBJ1-6; size: few; DNA: TGTGCCAGCTCACCAGGGGTGGGTGATTCACCCCTCCACTTT; CDR3: CASSPGVGDSPLHF
V: TRBV5-1; D: NA; J: TRBJ2-7; size: many; DNA: TGCGCCAGCACGCCGAACAGGCCCTCCTCCTACGAGCAGTACTTC; CDR3: CASTPNRPSSYEQYF
V: TRBV2; D: TRBD1; J: TRBJ1-5; size: few; DNA: TGTGCCAGCAGTCTCGGACAGGGCCGTGCGCCCCAGCATTTT; CDR3: CASSLGQGRAPQHF
V: TRBV7-6; D: TRBD1; J: TRBJ2-7; size: NA; DNA: TGTGCCAGCAGCTCCACGGACAGGGGCTACGAGCAGTACTTC; CDR3: CASSSTDRGYEQYF
V: TRBV24-1; D: NA; J: TRBJ2-1; size: few; DNA: TGTGCCACCAGTGATTCAAAGCGTGCATCCTACAATGAGCAGTTCTTC; CDR3: CATSDSKRASYNEQFF
V: TRBV5-1; D: NA; J: TRBJ2-7; size: NA; DNA: TGCGCCAGCAGCTCCGGACAGTACTACGAGCAGTACTTC; CDR3: CASSSGQYYEQYF